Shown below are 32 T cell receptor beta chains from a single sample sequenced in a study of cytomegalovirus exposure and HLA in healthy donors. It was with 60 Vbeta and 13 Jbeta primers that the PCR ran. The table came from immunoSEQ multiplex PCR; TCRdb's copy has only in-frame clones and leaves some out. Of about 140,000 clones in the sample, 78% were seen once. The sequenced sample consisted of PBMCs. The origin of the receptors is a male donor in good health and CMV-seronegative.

The CDR3 nucleotides are TGTGCCAGCAGCTTAGTAGAGAATGAGCAGTTCTTC. Translated: CASSLVENEQFF. The gene calls are TRBV11-1 and TRBJ2-1; no reliable D call. Trimming removed 1 base from V and 7 bases from J, with 5 bases in between. The CDR3 has 12 residues. Per the germline V gene, CDR1 is SGHAT and CDR2 is FQDESV (reference sequence).

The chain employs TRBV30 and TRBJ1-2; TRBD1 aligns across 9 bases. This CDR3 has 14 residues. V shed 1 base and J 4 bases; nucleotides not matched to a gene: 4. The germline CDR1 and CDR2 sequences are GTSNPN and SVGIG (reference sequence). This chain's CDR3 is CAWSGTDRGYGYTF. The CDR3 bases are TGTGCCTGGAGTGGAACGGACAGGGGCTATGGCTACACCTTC.

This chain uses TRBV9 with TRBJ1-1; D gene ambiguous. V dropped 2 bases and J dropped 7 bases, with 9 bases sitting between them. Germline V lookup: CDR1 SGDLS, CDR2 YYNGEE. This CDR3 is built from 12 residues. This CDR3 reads CASSVTVDEAFF. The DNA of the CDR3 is TGTGCCAGCAGCGTCACCGTAGATGAAGCTTTCTTT.

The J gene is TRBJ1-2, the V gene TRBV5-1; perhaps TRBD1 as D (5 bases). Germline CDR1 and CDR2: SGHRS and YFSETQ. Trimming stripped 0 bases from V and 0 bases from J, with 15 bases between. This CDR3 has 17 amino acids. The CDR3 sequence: CASSLVGGFTTNYGYTF. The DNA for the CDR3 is TGCGCCAGCAGCTTGGTTGGGGGGTTCACAACTAACTATGGCTACACCTTC.

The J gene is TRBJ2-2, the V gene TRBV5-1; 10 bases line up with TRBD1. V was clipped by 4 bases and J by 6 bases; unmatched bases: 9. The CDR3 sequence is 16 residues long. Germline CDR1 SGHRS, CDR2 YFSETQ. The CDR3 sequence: CASSERDRGTPGELFF. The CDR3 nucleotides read TGCGCCAGCAGCGAAAGGGACAGGGGAACGCCCGGGGAGCTGTTTTTT.

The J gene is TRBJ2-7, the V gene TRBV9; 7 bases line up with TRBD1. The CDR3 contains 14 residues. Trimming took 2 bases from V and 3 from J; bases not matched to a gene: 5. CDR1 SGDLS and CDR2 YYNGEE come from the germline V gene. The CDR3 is CASSVSGQDYEQYF. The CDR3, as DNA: TGTGCCAGCAGCGTTTCCGGACAGGACTACGAGCAGTACTTC.

In nucleotides, the CDR3 is TGTGCCAGCAGCCAATTAGCGGGGGAGAACCAGGGCATTCAGTACTTC. This translates into CASSQLAGENQGIQYF. This rearrangement joins TRBV13 to TRBJ2-4; TRBD2 matches 9 bases. This CDR3 contains 16 residues. V dropped 5 bases and J dropped 9; count of bases not matched to a gene: 14. Germline CDR1 is PRHDT and CDR2 is FYEKMQ (reference sequence).

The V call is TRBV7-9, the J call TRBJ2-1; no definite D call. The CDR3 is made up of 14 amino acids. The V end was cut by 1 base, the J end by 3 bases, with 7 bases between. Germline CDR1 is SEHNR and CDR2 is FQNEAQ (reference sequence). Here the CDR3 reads CASSLDHIYNEQFF. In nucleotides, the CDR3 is TGTGCCAGCAGCTTAGATCACATCTACAATGAGCAGTTCTTC.

CDR3: CASKDRGLHTGELFF. The DNA for the CDR3 is TGTGCCAGCAAGGACAGGGGGCTTCACACCGGGGAGCTGTTTTTT. The gene calls are TRBV25-1 and TRBJ2-2; 11 bases are shared with TRBD1. Per germline, CDR1 MGHDK and CDR2 SYGVNS. The V and J ends lost 7 bases and 3 bases, in that order; junction bases with no gene match: 4. The CDR3 has 15 residues.

The DNA of the CDR3 is TGTGCCAGCAGTCTAGGCTACGAGCAGTACTTC. Its protein is CASSLGYEQYF. The rearrangement joins TRBV6-5 to TRBJ2-7; D is unresolved. The CDR3 covers 11 residues. Between the trimmed V and J ends, which lost 5 bases and 3 bases, there was a span of 5 bases. Germline assignment: CDR1 MNHEY and CDR2 SVGAGI.

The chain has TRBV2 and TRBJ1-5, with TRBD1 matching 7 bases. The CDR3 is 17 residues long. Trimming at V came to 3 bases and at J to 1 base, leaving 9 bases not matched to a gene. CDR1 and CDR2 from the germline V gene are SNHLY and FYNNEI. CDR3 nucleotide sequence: TGTGCCAGCAGTGACGCCCGGGGACAGTCGAGCAATCAGCCCCAGCATTTT. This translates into CASSDARGQSSNQPQHF.

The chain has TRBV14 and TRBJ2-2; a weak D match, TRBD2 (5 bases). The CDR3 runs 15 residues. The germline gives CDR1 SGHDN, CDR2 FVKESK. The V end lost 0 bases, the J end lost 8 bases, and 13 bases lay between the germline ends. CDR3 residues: CASSQDLGGQGELFF. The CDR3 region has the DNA TGTGCCAGCAGCCAAGATCTGGGCGGGCAGGGGGAGCTGTTTTTT.

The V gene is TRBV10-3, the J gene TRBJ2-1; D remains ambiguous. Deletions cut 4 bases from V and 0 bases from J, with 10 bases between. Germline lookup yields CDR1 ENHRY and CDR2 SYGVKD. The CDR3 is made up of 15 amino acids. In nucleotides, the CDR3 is TGTGCCATCAGTGGCACTACCAACTCCTACAATGAGCAGTTCTTC. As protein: CAISGTTNSYNEQFF.

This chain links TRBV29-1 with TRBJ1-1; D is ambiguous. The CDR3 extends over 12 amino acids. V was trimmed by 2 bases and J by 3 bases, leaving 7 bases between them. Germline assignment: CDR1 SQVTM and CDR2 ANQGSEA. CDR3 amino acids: CSVEPGYTEAFF. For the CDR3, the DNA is TGCAGCGTTGAACCGGGGTACACTGAAGCTTTCTTT.

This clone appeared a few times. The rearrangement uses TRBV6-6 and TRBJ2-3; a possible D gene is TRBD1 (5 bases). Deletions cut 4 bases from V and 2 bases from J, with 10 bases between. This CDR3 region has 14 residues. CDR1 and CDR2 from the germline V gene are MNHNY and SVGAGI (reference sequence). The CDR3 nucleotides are TGTGCCAGCAGTTCCGGACATTTCACAGATACGCAGTATTTT. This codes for CASSSGHFTDTQYF.

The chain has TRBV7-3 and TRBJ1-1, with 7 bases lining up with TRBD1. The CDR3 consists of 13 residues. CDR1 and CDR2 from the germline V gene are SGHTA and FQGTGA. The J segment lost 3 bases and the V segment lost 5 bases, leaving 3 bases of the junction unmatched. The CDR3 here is CASSTQGDTEAFF. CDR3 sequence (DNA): TGTGCCAGCAGCACCCAGGGGGACACTGAAGCTTTCTTT.

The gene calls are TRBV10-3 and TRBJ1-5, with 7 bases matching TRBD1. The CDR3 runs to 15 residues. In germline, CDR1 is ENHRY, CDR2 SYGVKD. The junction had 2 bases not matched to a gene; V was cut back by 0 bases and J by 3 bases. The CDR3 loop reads CAISESTGDNQPQHF. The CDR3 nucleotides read TGTGCCATCAGTGAGTCTACAGGGGACAATCAGCCCCAGCATTTT.

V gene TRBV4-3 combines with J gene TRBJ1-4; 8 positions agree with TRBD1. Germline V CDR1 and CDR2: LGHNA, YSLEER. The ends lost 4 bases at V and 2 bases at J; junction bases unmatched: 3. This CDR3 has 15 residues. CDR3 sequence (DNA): TGCGCCAGCAGCCGCAGACAGGGGACTAATGAAAAACTGTTTTTT. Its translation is CASSRRQGTNEKLFF.

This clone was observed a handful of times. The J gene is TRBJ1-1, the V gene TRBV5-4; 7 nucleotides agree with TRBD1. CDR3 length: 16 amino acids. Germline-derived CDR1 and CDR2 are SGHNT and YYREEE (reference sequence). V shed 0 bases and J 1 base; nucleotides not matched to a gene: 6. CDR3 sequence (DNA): TGTGCCAGCAGCTTGGATGGGGACAGCAGGAACACTGAAGCTTTCTTT. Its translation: CASSLDGDSRNTEAFF.

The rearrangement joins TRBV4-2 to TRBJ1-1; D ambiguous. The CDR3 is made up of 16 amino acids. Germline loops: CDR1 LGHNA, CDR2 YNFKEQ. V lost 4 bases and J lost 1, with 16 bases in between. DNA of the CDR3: TGTGCCAGCAGCCGTTTTTTAGGAGCTCAGAACACTGAAGCTTTCTTT. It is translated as CASSRFLGAQNTEAFF.

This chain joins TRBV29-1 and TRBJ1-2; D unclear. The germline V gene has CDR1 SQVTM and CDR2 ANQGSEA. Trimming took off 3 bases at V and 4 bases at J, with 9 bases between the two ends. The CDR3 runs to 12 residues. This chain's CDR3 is CSVESGSYGYTF. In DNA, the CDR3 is TGCAGCGTTGAGTCGGGATCCTATGGCTACACCTTC.

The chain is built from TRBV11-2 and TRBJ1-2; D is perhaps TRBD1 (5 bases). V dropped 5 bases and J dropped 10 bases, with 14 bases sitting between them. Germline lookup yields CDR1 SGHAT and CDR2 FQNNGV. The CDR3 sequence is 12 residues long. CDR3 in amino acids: CASSRDSSLYTF. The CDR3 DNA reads TGTGCCAGCAGCCGAGACAGTTCCCTCTACACCTTC.

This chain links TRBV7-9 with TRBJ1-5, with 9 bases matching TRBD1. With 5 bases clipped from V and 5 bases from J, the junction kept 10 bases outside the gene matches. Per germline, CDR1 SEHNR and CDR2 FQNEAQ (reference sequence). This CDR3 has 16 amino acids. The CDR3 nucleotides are TGTGCCAGCAGCGCGCCGGGACAGGGTTGGGATCAGCCCCAGCATTTT. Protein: CASSAPGQGWDQPQHF.

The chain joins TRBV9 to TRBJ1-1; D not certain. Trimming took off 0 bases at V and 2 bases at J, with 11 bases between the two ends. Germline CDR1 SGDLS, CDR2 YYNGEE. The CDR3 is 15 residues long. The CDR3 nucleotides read TGTGCCAGCAGCGTAGTAGACACTTCTAACACTGAAGCTTTCTTT. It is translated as CASSVVDTSNTEAFF. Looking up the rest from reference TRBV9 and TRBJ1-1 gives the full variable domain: DSGVTQTPKHLITATGQRVTLRCSPRSGDLSVYWYQQSLDQGLQFLIQYYNGEERAKGNILERFSAQQFPDLHSELNLSSLELGDSALYFCASSVVDTSNTEAFFGQGTRLTVV.

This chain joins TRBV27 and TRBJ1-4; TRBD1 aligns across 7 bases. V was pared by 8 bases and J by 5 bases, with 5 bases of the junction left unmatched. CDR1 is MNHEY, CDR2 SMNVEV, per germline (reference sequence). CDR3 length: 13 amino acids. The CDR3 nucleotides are TGTGCCAGCCAAGGGACAGCAAATGAAAAACTGTTTTTT. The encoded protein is CASQGTANEKLFF.

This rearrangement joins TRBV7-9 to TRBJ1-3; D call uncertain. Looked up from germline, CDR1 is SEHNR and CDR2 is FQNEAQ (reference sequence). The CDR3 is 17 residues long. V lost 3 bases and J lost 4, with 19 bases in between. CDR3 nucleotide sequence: TGTGCCAGCAGCTTGATTGGGTCCGGGGAATCCGGAAACACCATATATTTT. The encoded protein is CASSLIGSGESGNTIYF.

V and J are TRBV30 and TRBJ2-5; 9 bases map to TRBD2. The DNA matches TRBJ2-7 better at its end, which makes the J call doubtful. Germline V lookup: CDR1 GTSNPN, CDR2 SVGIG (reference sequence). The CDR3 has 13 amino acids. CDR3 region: CAWSPSGIYEQYF. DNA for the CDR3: TGTGCCTGGAGTCCTAGCGGGATCTACGAGCAGTACTTC.

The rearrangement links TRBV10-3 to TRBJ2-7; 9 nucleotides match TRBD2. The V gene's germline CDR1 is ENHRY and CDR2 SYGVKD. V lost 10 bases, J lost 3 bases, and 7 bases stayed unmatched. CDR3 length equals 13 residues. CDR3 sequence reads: CATLPSGIYEQYF. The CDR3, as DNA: TGTGCCACTTTACCTAGCGGGATCTACGAGCAGTACTTC.

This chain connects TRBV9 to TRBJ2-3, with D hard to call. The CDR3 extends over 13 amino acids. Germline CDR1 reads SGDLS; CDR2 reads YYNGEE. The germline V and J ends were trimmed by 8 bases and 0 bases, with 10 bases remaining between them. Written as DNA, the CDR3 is TGTGCCAGTCAGTCCCTGAGCACAGATACGCAGTATTTT. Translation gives CASQSLSTDTQYF.

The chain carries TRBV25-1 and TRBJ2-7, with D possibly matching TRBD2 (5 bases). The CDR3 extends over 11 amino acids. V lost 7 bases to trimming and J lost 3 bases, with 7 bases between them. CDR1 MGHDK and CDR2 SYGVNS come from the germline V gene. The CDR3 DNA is TGTGCCAGCAATGGAGGCTACGAGCAGTACTTC. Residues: CASNGGYEQYF.

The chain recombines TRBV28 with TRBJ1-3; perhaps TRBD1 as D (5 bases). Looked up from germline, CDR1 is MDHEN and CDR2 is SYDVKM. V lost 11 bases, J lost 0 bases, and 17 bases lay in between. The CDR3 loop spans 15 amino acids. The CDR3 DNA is TGTGCCCAAAGGGAGGGGACCCACTCTGGAAACACCATATATTTT. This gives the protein CAQREGTHSGNTIYF.

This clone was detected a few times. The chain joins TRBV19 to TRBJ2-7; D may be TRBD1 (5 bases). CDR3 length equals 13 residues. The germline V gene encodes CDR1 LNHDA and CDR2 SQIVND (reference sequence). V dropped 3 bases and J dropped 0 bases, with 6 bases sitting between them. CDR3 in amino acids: CASSIQGSYEQYF. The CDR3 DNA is TGTGCCAGTAGTATCCAGGGCTCCTACGAGCAGTACTTC. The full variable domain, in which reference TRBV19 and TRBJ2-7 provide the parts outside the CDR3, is DGGITQSPKYLFRKEGQNVTLSCEQNLNHDAMYWYRQDPGQGLRLIYYSQIVNDFQKGDIAEGYSVSREKKESFPLTVTSAQKNPTAFYLCASSIQGSYEQYFGPGTRLTVT.